Below are 18 T cell receptor beta chains sequenced from a single sample in a study of blood T cell repertoires in COVID-19. Assay: immunoSEQ multiplex PCR; the TCRdb copy retains only in-frame clones and omits some. The table includes about 160,000 clones, 65% to 85% detected once. Sequencing was carried out using PBMCs or T cells enriched from blood (not recorded which). Every receptor here comes from a man aged 40-49 years who had recovered from COVID-19.

The chain uses TRBV9 and TRBJ2-2, with 8 bases fitting TRBD1. The CDR3 extends over 14 amino acids. Germline V gene data show CDR1 as SGDLS and CDR2 as YYNGEE. The V segment lost 8 bases and the J segment 0 bases; nucleotides outside the gene matches: 3. CDR3 protein: CASGTGPNTGELFF. CDR3 DNA sequence: TGTGCCAGTGGGACAGGCCCGAACACCGGGGAGCTGTTTTTT.

The chain joins TRBV6-6 to TRBJ2-2; D gene ambiguous. V lost 2 bases and J 9 bases, leaving 7 bases between the germline ends. The CDR3 is made up of 12 amino acids. In germline, CDR1 is MNHNY, CDR2 SVGAGI (reference sequence). CDR3 sequence reads: CASSYAERELFF. In DNA, the CDR3 is TGTGCCAGCAGTTACGCGGAAAGGGAGCTGTTTTTT.

The chain uses TRBV5-1 and TRBJ2-1; the match to TRBD1 covers 8 bases. The germline CDR1 and CDR2 sequences are SGHRS and YFSETQ. J lost 6 bases, V lost 3 bases, and 26 bases had no gene match. The CDR3 consists of 21 residues. As DNA, the CDR3 is TGCGCCAGCAGCTCTGGCCGGTCCGGGACAGGTCCTAACTTCGGGGTCAATGAGCAGTTCTTC. Translating gives CASSSGRSGTGPNFGVNEQFF.

This chain uses TRBV9 with TRBJ1-5; perhaps TRBD1 as D (6 bases). Trimming removed 0 bases from V and 7 bases from J, with 14 bases in between. Germline CDR1 is SGDLS and CDR2 is YYNGEE. The CDR3 totals 15 residues. The CDR3 DNA reads as TGTGCCAGCAGCGTAGGGCAGCCAGGGGAACAGCCCCAGCATTTT. This sequence encodes CASSVGQPGEQPQHF.

CDR3 sequence (DNA): TGTGCCAGTAGTCACGCGGGGGGAATAGATACGCAGTATTTT. This sequence encodes CASSHAGGIDTQYF. This sequence joins TRBV19 and TRBJ2-3; 8 nucleotides agree with TRBD2. The junction had 6 bases not matched to a gene; V was cut back by 5 bases and J by 5 bases. This CDR3 has 14 amino acids. Germline V lookup: CDR1 LNHDA, CDR2 SQIVND (reference sequence).

This clone was seen just once. The genes are TRBV24-1 and TRBJ2-3, with D possibly matching TRBD2 (5 bases). Germline-derived CDR1 and CDR2 are KGHDR and SFDVKD. Trimming pared 9 bases from V and 2 bases from J, leaving 8 bases between. The CDR3 is made up of 12 amino acids. CDR3 nucleotides: TGTGCCACCGTGGACTTCACAGATACGCAGTATTTT. It yields the protein CATVDFTDTQYF.

This chain connects TRBV6-4 to TRBJ2-5, with 12 bases matching TRBD2. Trimming at V came to 3 bases and at J to 7 bases, leaving 9 bases not matched to a gene. The CDR3 runs 16 residues. Germline V lookup: CDR1 MRHNA, CDR2 SNTAGT. CDR3 sequence reads: CASSESGTSGSGTQYF. DNA of the CDR3: TGTGCCAGCAGTGAGTCCGGGACTAGCGGGTCCGGGACCCAGTACTTC.

This chain's CDR3 is CASSCTYRDRDDYGYTF. In DNA, the CDR3 is TGTGCCAGCAGCTGCACCTACCGGGACAGGGACGACTATGGCTACACCTTC. The rearrangement uses TRBV21-1 and TRBJ1-2; no DNA check was done on the table's D call, TRBD1. TRBV21-1 is a listed pseudogene. The CDR3 extends over 17 amino acids.

The rearrangement links TRBV7-2 to TRBJ1-2, with 11 bases matching TRBD1. Per germline, CDR1 SGHTA and CDR2 FQGNSA. The V and J ends lost 5 bases and 8 bases, in that order; junction bases with no gene match: 7. The CDR3 contains 14 residues. CDR3 region: CASSGQGAARGYTF. Written as DNA, the CDR3 is TGTGCCAGCAGCGGACAGGGGGCAGCGAGGGGCTACACCTTC.

The chain uses TRBV12-5 and TRBJ1-1, with D tentatively TRBD1 (5 bases). V was pared by 0 bases and J by 4 bases, with 15 bases between. The CDR3 loop spans 16 amino acids. The germline V gene has CDR1 LGHNT and CDR2 FRNRAP. This CDR3 is CASGLVLGRVSTEAFF. In nucleotides, the CDR3 is TGTGCTAGTGGTTTGGTATTGGGCAGGGTCAGCACTGAAGCTTTCTTT.

The chain couples TRBV21-1 to TRBJ1-2. TRBV21-1 is reported as a pseudogene. The CDR3 length is 15 residues. DNA for the CDR3: TGTGCCAGCGGGTTTTTTTGGACAGCGGGGTTTGGCTACACCTTC. Amino acids: CASGFFWTAGFGYTF.

The chain has TRBV4-2 and TRBJ2-1; TRBD2 agrees at 12 bases. Germline V CDR1 and CDR2: LGHNA, YNFKEQ. CDR3 length: 16 residues. Trimming took 2 bases from V and 3 from J; bases not matched to a gene: 2. CDR3 sequence: CASSQLAGGHYNEQFF. In DNA form, the CDR3 reads TGTGCCAGCAGCCAACTAGCGGGGGGGCACTACAATGAGCAGTTCTTC.

This chain uses TRBV19 with TRBJ2-7; D is possibly TRBD2 (6 bases). Germline V gene data show CDR1 as LNHDA and CDR2 as SQIVND (reference sequence). The CDR3 totals 16 residues. Trimming cost V 4 bases and J 5 bases, with 21 bases left between them. CDR3 protein: CASSSISGTPRDEQYF. DNA for the CDR3: TGTGCCAGTAGTAGCATCTCCGGGACTCCCCGTGACGAGCAGTACTTC.

This clone was found once. The V call is TRBV6-5, the J call TRBJ1-4, with D hard to call. The CDR3 is made up of 16 amino acids. With 0 bases removed from V and 7 bases from J, the gap between germline ends came to 15 bases. Germline assignment: CDR1 MNHEY and CDR2 SVGAGI. DNA of the CDR3: TGTGCCAGCAGTTACTCCCCATATCGCAGTGGTGAAAAACTGTTTTTT. It translates to CASSYSPYRSGEKLFF.

This clone turned up a few times. This chain joins TRBV2 and TRBJ1-6; TRBD1 matches at 7 bases. The CDR3 consists of 17 residues. Germline CDR1 SNHLY, CDR2 FYNNEI. The junction had 15 bases not matched to a gene; V was cut back by 6 bases and J by 7 bases. The CDR3 DNA sequence: TGTGCCAGCAGGGAGGGGCGCTTACAGGGGAGGAATTCACCCCTCCACTTT. Amino acid sequence: CASREGRLQGRNSPLHF.

The chain has TRBV19 and TRBJ2-3, with D possibly matching TRBD2 (6 bases). Germline CDR1 and CDR2: LNHDA and SQIVND (reference sequence). The germline V and J ends were trimmed by 5 bases and 9 bases, with 21 bases remaining between them. CDR3 size: 15 residues. CDR3 nucleotides: TGTGCCAGTAGTCCACCCGCCCTCACTAGCAACACGCAGTATTTT. This sequence encodes CASSPPALTSNTQYF.

The V gene is TRBV6-5, the J gene TRBJ1-3; no reliable D call. Germline assignment: CDR1 MNHEY and CDR2 SVGAGI. The CDR3 runs to 13 residues. Trimming cost V 2 bases and J 9 bases, with 11 bases left between them. DNA of the CDR3: TGTGCCAGCAGTTACGCTTTCGCGGGCACCATATATTTT. Translating gives CASSYAFAGTIYF.

In its sample, this clone was seen a few times. The gene calls are TRBV7-8 and TRBJ1-5; the D gene is possibly TRBD1 (5 bases). The V end lost 1 base, the J end lost 7 bases, and 5 bases lay between the germline ends. Per the germline V gene, CDR1 is SGHVS and CDR2 is FQNEAQ. The length of the CDR3 is 12 residues. The CDR3 here is CASSLEGQPQHF. The CDR3 nucleotides read TGTGCCAGCAGCTTAGAGGGGCAGCCCCAGCATTTT.